These 27 T cell receptor beta chains originate from one sample sequenced in a study of vaccination and CD4 T cells after COVID-19. These receptors have no known antigen. The Oncomine TCR Beta short-read assay was what sequenced the DNA obtained from cultured CD4+ T cells. TCRdb reprocessed the PCR reads with MiXCR, giving one entry per CDR3 protein. The sample has roughly 12,000 distinct CDR3 sequences, approximately 61% seen once. The treatment was: roughly nine-day PBMC culture with coronavirus spike peptide pools or control peptides (ViraFEST assay). The sequencing here drew on CD4+ T cells from blood, cultured in vitro, taken before SARS-CoV-2 vaccination. Receptors originate from a human donor who had recovered from COVID-19.

V and J are TRBV4-1 and TRBJ2-2; no firm D call. V dropped 4 bases and J dropped 0 bases, with 6 bases sitting between them. The CDR3 runs 14 residues. Germline assignment: CDR1 MGHRA and CDR2 YSYEKL. CDR3 DNA sequence: TGCGCCAGCAGCCCAAACGCGAACACCGGGGAGCTGTTTTTT. The encoded protein is CASSPNANTGELFF.

This chain uses TRBV20-1 with TRBJ1-1; 7 nucleotides agree with TRBD1. This CDR3 has 11 residues. CDR1 and CDR2 from the germline V gene are DFQATT and SNEGSKA (reference sequence). The junction had 2 bases not matched to a gene; V was cut back by 5 bases and J by 5 bases. CDR3 region: CSAPGQTEAFF. Here the CDR3 DNA reads TGCAGTGCTCCGGGACAGACTGAAGCTTTCTTT.

This clonotype was picked up a small number of times. DNA of the CDR3: TGTGCCACCAGTGATTCTCGGCTAGTATTGGGTACGCAGTATTTT. Translation gives CATSDSRLVLGTQYF. The chain combines TRBV24-1 with TRBJ2-3, with D hard to call. The V gene lost 2 bases and the J gene lost 8 bases, with 16 bases spanning the gap. The CDR3 runs 15 residues. CDR1 is KGHDR and CDR2 is SFDVKD in the germline V gene.

A few counts support this clonotype. This rearrangement joins TRBV20-1 to TRBJ2-3; tentative D call: TRBD2 (7 bases). With 8 bases removed from V and 0 bases from J, the gap between germline ends came to 15 bases. Per germline, CDR1 DFQATT and CDR2 SNEGSKA (reference sequence). This CDR3 has 14 residues. CDR3 DNA: TGCAGTACTACGGGGGGCTTGAGCACAGATACGCAGTATTTT. It codes for CSTTGGLSTDTQYF.

For this clonotype: The junction shows a germline mismatch at one end, possibly a read error. The chain couples TRBV11-3 to TRBJ2-7; TRBD1 might be the D (5 bases). From germline, CDR1 is SGHNT and CDR2 YENEEA. The CDR3 extends over 14 amino acids. CDR3: CASGLVRATYEQYF. In nucleotides, the CDR3 is TGTGCCAGCGGCTTAGTCAGGGCAACCTACGAGCAGTACTTC.

This rearrangement joins TRBV15 to TRBJ2-7; D not certain. CDR1 and CDR2 from the germline V gene are LNHNV and YYDKDF (reference sequence). The CDR3 extends over 13 amino acids. Deletions cut 4 bases from V and 0 bases from J, with 7 bases between. The chain's CDR3 is CATSNRYSYEQYF. Here the CDR3 DNA reads TGTGCCACCAGCAACCGGTACTCCTACGAGCAGTACTTC.

The V and J genes are TRBV10-3 and TRBJ1-1; 8 bases are shared with TRBD1. With V trimmed by 6 bases and J by 4 bases, 7 bases remained unmatched. The CDR3 is made up of 14 amino acids. The germline V gene has CDR1 ENHRY and CDR2 SYGVKD. CDR3 loop: CAISTGQGGTEAFF. The CDR3 DNA is TGTGCCATCAGCACCGGACAGGGAGGCACTGAAGCTTTCTTT.

This clonotype was picked up a small number of times. The genes are TRBV10-1 and TRBJ1-2, with a weak D call TRBD1 (6 bases). Germline CDR1 reads WNHNN; CDR2 reads SYGVQD (reference sequence). This CDR3 comprises 14 residues. The V end lost 3 bases, the J end lost 5 bases, and 13 bases lay between the germline ends. Here the CDR3 DNA reads TGCGCCAGCAGTGATGAGACAGGCCCTTATGGCTACACCTTC. Translated: CASSDETGPYGYTF.

The V call is TRBV19, the J call TRBJ2-7, with TRBD2 matching 8 bases. Trimming removed 6 bases from V and 2 bases from J; junction bases left unmatched: 9. The CDR3 extends over 15 amino acids. Germline V lookup: CDR1 LNHDA, CDR2 SQIVND (reference sequence). The CDR3 DNA reads TGTGCCAGTAGCGAACCCGGGGGGGCCGCCTACGAGCAGTACTTC. Protein: CASSEPGGAAYEQYF.

The chain combines TRBV24-1 with TRBJ1-2; no reliable D call. The CDR3 contains 13 residues. In germline, CDR1 is KGHDR, CDR2 SFDVKD. The V end lost 4 bases, the J end lost 6 bases, and 11 bases lay between the germline ends. CDR3 region: CATSDHSRDGYTF. As DNA, the CDR3 is TGTGCCACCAGTGACCATTCCAGAGATGGCTACACCTTC.

The rearrangement links TRBV7-2 to TRBJ2-1; 15 bases align to TRBD2. This CDR3 region has 17 residues. With V trimmed by 1 base and J by 7 bases, 5 bases remained unmatched. The germline CDR1 and CDR2 sequences are SGHTA and FQGNSA. CDR3 sequence reads: CASSLEGTSGRLNEQFF. As DNA, the CDR3 is TGTGCCAGCAGCTTAGAAGGGACTAGCGGGAGGTTGAATGAGCAGTTCTTC.

This clonotype occurred a few times. The gene calls are TRBV6-2 or TRBV6-3 and TRBJ2-7, with 7 bases fitting TRBD1. The ends lost 8 bases at V and 0 bases at J; junction bases unmatched: 4. This CDR3 has 13 residues. Germline assignment: CDR1 MNHEY and CDR2 SVGEGT. CDR3 DNA: TGTGCCAGCGTTCGACAGGGCTCCTACGAGCAGTACTTC. Translated, it gives CASVRQGSYEQYF.

This chain connects TRBV11-3 to TRBJ2-7; 8 nucleotides agree with TRBD2. V was clipped by 4 bases and J by 4 bases; unmatched bases: 9. In germline, CDR1 is SGHNT, CDR2 YENEEA. This CDR3 has 15 residues. The CDR3, as DNA: TGTGCCAGCAGCTCCCCCAGCGGGAGCTCATACGAGCAGTACTTC. This gives the protein CASSSPSGSSYEQYF.

V gene TRBV6-1 combines with J gene TRBJ1-1, with TRBD1 matching 7 bases. Unmatched junction bases numbered 5, after V lost 6 bases and J lost 1 base. Germline CDR1 reads MNHNS; CDR2 reads SASEGT. CDR3 length: 14 residues. CDR3 DNA: TGTGCCAGCAGCCCCAGACAGGGGAACACTGAAGCTTTCTTT. Its protein product is CASSPRQGNTEAFF.

The table lists this clonotype with a few counts. The rearrangement uses TRBV20-1 and TRBJ1-5; D gene unclear. Germline CDR1 is DFQATT and CDR2 is SNEGSKA (reference sequence). The CDR3 spans 15 residues. V lost 0 bases, J lost 4 bases, and 13 bases lay in between. The CDR3 bases are TGCAGTGCTAGAGACTTAACGGCTTGGAATCAGCCCCAGCATTTT. Residues: CSARDLTAWNQPQHF.

CDR3 residues: CASTGRLNTEAFF. CDR3 bases: TGTGCCAGCACGGGGCGGCTGAACACTGAAGCTTTCTTT. This sequence joins TRBV6-2 or TRBV6-3 and TRBJ1-1; TRBD1 is a possible D gene (5 bases). Per germline, CDR1 MNHEY and CDR2 SVGEGT. Deletions cut 7 bases from V and 0 bases from J, with 9 bases between. The CDR3 runs 13 residues.

This clonotype was counted a few times. This sequence joins TRBV7-9 and TRBJ2-3; D uncertain. V dropped 4 bases and J dropped 2 bases, with 4 bases sitting between them. Germline V lookup: CDR1 SEHNR, CDR2 FQNEAQ (reference sequence). The CDR3 covers 12 residues. The DNA for the CDR3 is TGTGCCAGCAGCTCATTCACAGATACGCAGTATTTT. Amino acid sequence: CASSSFTDTQYF.

The V and J genes are TRBV6-1 and TRBJ2-7; possible D gene TRBD2, 6 bases. The V gene lost 3 bases and the J gene lost 2 bases, with 17 bases spanning the gap. There are 16 residues in the CDR3. Per the germline V gene, CDR1 is MNHNS and CDR2 is SASEGT. Here the CDR3 DNA reads TGTGCCAGCAGTGATTCGGGTGGAGGGAGAACCTACGAGCAGTACTTC. This translates into CASSDSGGGRTYEQYF.

This chain links TRBV6-1 with TRBJ2-3; 8 nucleotides line up with TRBD1. Germline V gives CDR1 MNHNS, CDR2 SASEGT. The CDR3 runs to 15 residues. J gave up 6 bases and V 6 bases, and 11 bases lay outside the gene matches. The CDR3 sequence is CASSSPRGRKDTQYF. DNA of the CDR3: TGTGCCAGCAGCTCTCCCAGGGGGCGCAAGGATACGCAGTATTTT.

V and J are TRBV25-1 and TRBJ2-7, with TRBD2 identical over 11 bases. Trimming cost V 6 bases and J 4 bases; bases outside gene matches: 5. The germline gives CDR1 MGHDK, CDR2 SYGVNS. The CDR3 loop spans 14 amino acids. CDR3 bases: TGTGCCAGCAGCGGACTAGCGGGCGCTTACGAGCAGTACTTC. It yields the protein CASSGLAGAYEQYF.

The chain couples TRBV28 to TRBJ1-5; D might be TRBD1 (5 bases). The CDR3 totals 13 residues. Per the germline V gene, CDR1 is MDHEN and CDR2 is SYDVKM. Trimming stripped 4 bases from V and 7 bases from J, with 11 bases between. CDR3 residues: CASSSGYLQPQHF. For the CDR3, the DNA is TGTGCCAGCAGTTCAGGGTATCTCCAGCCCCAGCATTTT. Full variable domain (rest looked up from reference TRBV28 and TRBJ1-5): DVKVTQSSRYLVKRTGEKVFLECVQDMDHENMFWYRQDPGLGLRLIYFSYDVKMKEKGDIPEGYSVSREKKERFSLILESASTNQTSMYLCASSSGYLQPQHFGDGTRLSIL.

The chain uses TRBV7-8 and TRBJ2-3, with 13 nucleotides matching TRBD2. J lost 3 bases, V lost 5 bases, and 2 bases had no gene match. Germline CDR1 is SGHVS and CDR2 is FQNEAQ. The CDR3 has 15 amino acids. For the CDR3, the DNA is TGTGCCAGCAGCCCACTAGCGGGAGGGACAGATACGCAGTATTTT. Protein product: CASSPLAGGTDTQYF.

The chain has TRBV7-2 and TRBJ2-3; D call uncertain. Looked up from germline, CDR1 is SGHTA and CDR2 is FQGNSA. The V gene lost 1 base and the J gene lost 6 bases, with 5 bases spanning the gap. This CDR3 has 12 residues. CDR3 nucleotides: TGTGCCAGCAGCTTAGGCAGGGATACGCAGTATTTT. It translates to CASSLGRDTQYF.

The chain links TRBV2 to TRBJ1-5; D gene uncertain. In germline, CDR1 is SNHLY, CDR2 FYNNEI. With 4 bases removed from V and 3 bases from J, the gap between germline ends came to 13 bases. This CDR3 comprises 15 residues. This chain's CDR3 is CASSGLLGPNQPQHF. In nucleotides, the CDR3 is TGTGCCAGCAGTGGACTCCTAGGGCCCAATCAGCCCCAGCATTTT.

The chain links TRBV20-1 to TRBJ1-5, with D unclear. This CDR3 region has 13 residues. The germline V gene encodes CDR1 DFQATT and CDR2 SNEGSKA (reference sequence). Trimming left V 3 bases short and J 0 bases short, with 6 bases between. The CDR3 sequence is CSARKDSNQPQHF. In DNA form, the CDR3 reads TGCAGTGCTAGGAAAGATAGCAATCAGCCCCAGCATTTT.

The gene calls are TRBV2 and TRBJ1-2, with a weak D call TRBD1 (5 bases). The CDR3 loop spans 14 amino acids. Germline CDR1 SNHLY, CDR2 FYNNEI. The V end lost 3 bases, the J end lost 0 bases, and 8 bases lay between the germline ends. CDR3 in amino acids: CASSDDRTNYGYTF. CDR3 DNA: TGTGCCAGCAGTGATGACAGAACTAACTATGGCTACACCTTC.

Concerning this clonotype itself: One end of the junction is discordant with germline, which a read error may explain. This chain links TRBV20-1 with TRBJ2-7; D call uncertain. Germline CDR1 reads DFQATT; CDR2 reads SNEGSKA (reference sequence). The length of the CDR3 is 13 residues. The CDR3 DNA sequence: TGCGGTGCTAGAGATAGGACCCCCCGCGGGCAGTACTTC. This sequence encodes CGARDRTPRGQYF.